This is a list of T cell receptor beta chains from one sample in a study of CD8+ T cells in alopecia areata. Clones were sequenced by immunoSEQ multiplex PCR, and TCRdb holds only the in-frame ones, with some missing. The data hold 95,000 to 120,000 clones, with 55% to 60% observed a single time. The input for sequencing was CD4+ T cells sorted from blood, taken at week 24, from a patient treated with tofacitinib. The receptors shown here come from a human donor with alopecia areata. Each CDR3 is given with its conserved first and last residue. The order of the fields is D gene, J gene, clone size, V gene, CDR3 protein, CDR3 DNA. D genes are given only for firm matches. Not all rows give a size; the values are once, few, many and, for expanded clones, a class.

NA	TRBJ1-1	NA	TRBV15	CATSRARTLTGNTEAFF	TGTGCCACCAGCAGAGCTCGAACCTTGACGGGGAACACTGAAGCTTTCTTT
NA	TRBJ1-6	many	TRBV7-2	CASSLEWGSYNSPLHF	TGTGCCAGCAGCTTAGAATGGGGGTCCTATAATTCACCCCTCCACTTT
NA	TRBJ2-5	NA	TRBV11-2	CASSFGYQETQYF	TGTGCCAGCAGCTTCGGGTATCAAGAGACCCAGTACTTC
NA	TRBJ2-7	NA	TRBV6-5	CASSYSRGYEQYF	TGTGCCAGCAGTTACTCGAGGGGGTACGAGCAGTACTTC
NA	TRBJ1-1	NA	TRBV14	CASRPVGPDTEAFF	TGTGCCAGCAGACCCGTTGGTCCGGACACTGAAGCTTTCTTT
NA	TRBJ2-2	NA	TRBV29-1	CSAPGENTGELFF	TGCAGCGCCCCCGGGGAGAACACCGGGGAGCTGTTTTTT
NA	TRBJ2-3	few	TRBV10-3	CAISRGPLDTDTQYF	TGTGCCATCAGTCGGGGCCCTTTAGACACAGATACGCAGTATTTT
TRBD2	TRBJ2-1	NA	TRBV9	CASSHRLAGGREQFF	TGTGCCAGCAGCCACCGACTAGCGGGGGGGCGAGAGCAGTTCTTC
NA	TRBJ2-1	NA	TRBV4-1	CASSSPGRFSYNEQFF	TGCGCCAGCAGCTCGCCGGGGAGGTTTTCCTACAATGAGCAGTTCTTC
NA	TRBJ1-3	NA	TRBV2	CASSGVGNTIYF	TGTGCCAGCAGCGGAGTAGGAAACACCATATATTTT
NA	TRBJ1-5	NA	TRBV23-1	CASSHSPILRSNQPQHF	TGCGCCAGCAGTCATTCCCCCATCCTAAGAAGCAATCAGCCCCAGCATTTT
NA	TRBJ1-6	NA	TRBV19	CASSTVGGSPLHF	TGTGCCAGTAGTACGGTCGGTGGTTCACCCCTCCACTTT
NA	TRBJ1-2	NA	TRBV7-9	CASSLDSNYGYTF	TGTGCCAGCAGCTTAGACAGCAACTATGGCTACACCTTC
TRBD1	TRBJ2-1	NA	TRBV10-3	CAISPGTGNYNEQFF	TGTGCCATCAGTCCCGGGACAGGGAACTACAATGAGCAGTTCTTC
TRBD1	TRBJ2-7	NA	TRBV7-9	CASSQDRWDEQYF	TGTGCCAGCAGCCAGGACAGGTGGGACGAGCAGTACTTC
NA	TRBJ1-2	NA	TRBV5-1	CASSLARLDGGYTF	TGCGCCAGCAGCTTGGCACGTCTGGACGGTGGCTACACCTTC
NA	TRBJ1-6	NA	TRBV30	CAWSAKDGLNSPLHF	TGTGCCTGGAGTGCCAAGGACGGACTTAATTCACCCCTCCACTTT
NA	TRBJ2-5	NA	TRBV4-2	CASSPGETQYF	TGTGCCAGCAGCCCGGGGGAGACCCAGTACTTC
NA	TRBJ1-2	NA	TRBV7-9	CASSLSLREINYGYTF	TGTGCCAGCAGTCTTAGTCTCCGGGAAATTAACTATGGCTACACCTTC
NA	TRBJ1-6	few	TRBV30	CAWSPTHLQKRNSPLHF	TGTGCCTGGAGTCCCACCCACCTCCAGAAGCGAAATTCACCCCTCCACTTT
TRBD1	TRBJ2-2	NA	TRBV12-5	CASGSYPGTGANTGELFF	TGTGCTAGTGGTTCCTATCCCGGGACAGGGGCGAACACCGGGGAGCTGTTTTTT
TRBD2	TRBJ2-3	NA	TRBV29-1	CSVEAGGTDTQYF	TGCAGCGTGGAAGCGGGGGGTACAGATACGCAGTATTTT
NA	TRBJ2-6	few	TRBV5-4	CASSLEGRSGANVLTF	TGTGCCAGCAGCTTGGAGGGCCGCTCTGGGGCCAACGTCCTGACTTTC
NA	TRBJ2-3	few	TRBV29-1	CSAGRETQYF	TGCAGCGCCGGTAGGGAGACGCAGTATTTT
TRBD2	TRBJ2-7	NA	TRBV10-3	CAITATSGNEQYF	TGTGCCATCACGGCGACTAGCGGGAACGAGCAGTACTTC
NA	TRBJ2-5	NA	TRBV5-1	CASSAGQLSSTQYF	TGCGCCAGCAGCGCAGGACAGCTTTCCTCTACCCAGTACTTC
NA	TRBJ2-5	NA	TRBV29-1	CSVTVVAQETQYF	TGCAGCGTAACCGTCGTGGCCCAAGAGACCCAGTACTTC
NA	TRBJ1-1	few	TRBV6-5	CASSYAHLPHTEAFF	TGTGCCAGCAGTTACGCTCATCTTCCCCACACTGAAGCTTTCTTT
NA	TRBJ2-5	NA	TRBV29-1	CSAGRGTAFIWETQYF	TGCAGCGCAGGCCGCGGGACAGCCTTCATTTGGGAGACCCAGTACTTC
NA	TRBJ2-6	NA	TRBV5-1	CASSLDLGSGANVLTF	TGCGCCAGCAGCTTGGATCTGGGATCTGGGGCCAACGTCCTGACTTTC
NA	TRBJ1-5	few	TRBV12-5	CASGLPPEPQHF	TGTGCTAGTGGTTTGCCACCCGAGCCCCAGCATTTT
NA	TRBJ2-2	few	TRBV29-1	CSVVMGHGIRTGELFF	TGCAGCGTTGTTATGGGACATGGTATCCGAACCGGGGAGCTGTTTTTT
NA	TRBJ1-3	NA	TRBV9	CASSAAPNGDTIYF	TGTGCCAGCAGCGCCGCTCCCAACGGTGACACCATATATTTT